A single T cell receptor beta chain is shown here with its context. Its antigen remains undetermined. Base qualities were left out, and no much larger clone turns up one base away. The sample is drawn from a study of CD8 T cells in ankylosing spondylitis (TCRdb year 2017). With respect to the entire study: The study set out to find disease-linked TCR variants by profiling T cell receptor beta repertoires in ankylosing spondylitis patients and healthy donors. Peripheral blood samples were taken, and synovial fluid was additionally collected from ankylosing spondylitis patients. The full study cohort was made up of about two dozen ankylosing spondylitis patients and 108 healthy donors.

The CDR3 runs 16 residues from the cysteine to the phenylalanine. The sequence is cut down to CDR3 DNA, 48 bases in frame from base 1. V was cut back by 4 bases and J by 3 bases, leaving a gap of 16 bases between them. CDR1 and CDR2 (SGHRS, YFSETQ) derive from the germline V gene. Here is what the overall study found, with its caveats: Blood from ankylosing spondylitis patients appeared to be characterized by a TCR beta motif made up of seven or eight highly homologous amino acid variants. The disease-linked clones were reported as significantly enriched in matched synovial fluid samples from ankylosing spondylitis patients. Some motif variants were previously reported in synovial fluid and blood of reactive arthritis patients, suggesting common disease-initiation mechanisms. The disease-linked clones had a CD8+ phenotype and were found at relatively low frequencies in peripheral blood.

The sequencer was an Illumina HiSeq 2500. Quantitative 5'-RACE with molecular barcodes was used to prepare TCR beta libraries. The source study handled its data this way. Disease-linked TCR variants were identified with a new computational method built on a probabilistic model of VDJ rearrangement. The public reads were reanalyzed by TCRdb: fastp trimming at Q25, MiXCR alignment, in-frame beta chains only. Rows are combined by CDR3 protein, so each entry shows the most common genes and DNA. TCRdb's processing, not the authors', yielded these V and J calls. This sample holds about 90,000 distinct CDR3 sequences; roughly 10% were observed only once. Under 35% of the sample is taken by the ten largest.

The source is a male donor with ankylosing spondylitis. Recombination connected TRBV5-1 to TRBJ2-2; possibly the D gene is TRBD1, per 7 matching bases. The sample taken for sequencing was blood, either unsorted or a sorted T cell fraction (not recorded which). The DNA sequence follows: TGCGCCAGCAGCAGAGTCAGGGGGGAGGACACCGGGGAGCTGTTTTTT. This sequence encodes CASSRVRGEDTGELFF.